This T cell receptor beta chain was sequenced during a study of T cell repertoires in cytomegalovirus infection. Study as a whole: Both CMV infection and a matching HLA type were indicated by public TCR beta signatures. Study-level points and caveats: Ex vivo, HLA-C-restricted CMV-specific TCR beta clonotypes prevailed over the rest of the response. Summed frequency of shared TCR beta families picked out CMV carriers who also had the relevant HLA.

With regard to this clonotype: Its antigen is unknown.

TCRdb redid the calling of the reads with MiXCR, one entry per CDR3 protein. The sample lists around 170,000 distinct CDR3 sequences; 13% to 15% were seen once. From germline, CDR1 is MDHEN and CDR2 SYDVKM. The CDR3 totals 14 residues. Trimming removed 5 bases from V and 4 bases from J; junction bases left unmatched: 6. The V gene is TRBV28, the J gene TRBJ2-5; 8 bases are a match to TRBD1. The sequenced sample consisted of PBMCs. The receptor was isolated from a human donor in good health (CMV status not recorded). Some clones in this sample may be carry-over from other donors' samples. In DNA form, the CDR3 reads TGTGCCAGCAGTGTGACAGGGGTGGGAGAGACCCAGTACTTC. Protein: CASSVTGVGETQYF.